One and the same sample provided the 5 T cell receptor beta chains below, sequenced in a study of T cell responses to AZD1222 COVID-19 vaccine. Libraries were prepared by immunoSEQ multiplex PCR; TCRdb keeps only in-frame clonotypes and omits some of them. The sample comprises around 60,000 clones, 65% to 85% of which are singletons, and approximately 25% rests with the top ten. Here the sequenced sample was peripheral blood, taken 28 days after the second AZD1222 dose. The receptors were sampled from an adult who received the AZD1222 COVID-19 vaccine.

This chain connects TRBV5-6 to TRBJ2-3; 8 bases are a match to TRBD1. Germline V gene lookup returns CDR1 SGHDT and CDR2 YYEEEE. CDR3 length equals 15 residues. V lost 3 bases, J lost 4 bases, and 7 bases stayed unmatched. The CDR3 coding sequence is TGTGCCAGCAGCTCGCTAGGACAGGGCCCAGATACGCAGTATTTT. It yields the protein CASSSLGQGPDTQYF.

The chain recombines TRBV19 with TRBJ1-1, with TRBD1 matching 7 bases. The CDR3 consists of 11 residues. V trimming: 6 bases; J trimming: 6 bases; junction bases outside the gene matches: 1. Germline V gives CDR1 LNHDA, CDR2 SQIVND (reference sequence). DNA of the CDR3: TGTGCCAGTAGGACAGGGCCTGAAGCTTTCTTT. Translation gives CASRTGPEAFF.

The CDR3 nucleotides are TGCGCCAGCAGCCACGATGTGAACACTGAAGCTTTCTTT. It translates to CASSHDVNTEAFF. The chain couples TRBV4-3 to TRBJ1-1, with D uncertain. V lost 3 bases to trimming and J lost 0 bases, with 5 bases between them. Germline loops: CDR1 LGHNA, CDR2 YSLEER. The CDR3 is 13 residues long.

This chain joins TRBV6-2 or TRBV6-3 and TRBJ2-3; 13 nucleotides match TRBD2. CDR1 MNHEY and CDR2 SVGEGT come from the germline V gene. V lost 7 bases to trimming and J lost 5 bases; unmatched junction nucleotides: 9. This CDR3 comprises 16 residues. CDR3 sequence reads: CASNPRGTSGIDTQYF. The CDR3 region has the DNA TGTGCCAGCAACCCACGAGGGACTAGCGGGATAGATACGCAGTATTTT.

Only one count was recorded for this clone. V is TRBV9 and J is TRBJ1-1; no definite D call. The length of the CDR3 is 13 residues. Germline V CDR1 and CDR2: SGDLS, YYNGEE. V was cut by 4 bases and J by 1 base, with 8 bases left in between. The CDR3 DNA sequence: TGTGCCAGCAGCCCACAGTCGAACACTGAAGCTTTCTTT. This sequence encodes CASSPQSNTEAFF.